This TCR beta chain was obtained from a study of Ad26.COV2.S vaccination and SARS-CoV-2 variants. Looking at the study overall: The trial was COV1001 and the donor's arm was Ad26.COV2.S. Study-level points and caveats: Post-vaccination breadth of spike-specific CD8+ and CD4+ T cell responses was reportedly substantial.

To note about this clone: What it recognizes is unknown.

Sequenced by immunoSEQ multiplex PCR; TCRdb stores in-frame clones only, minus some. The data contain approximately 350,000 clones, 80% to 90% of them singletons. The treatment was: some 19 received Ad26.COV2.S at low or high dose, single or two shots; 5 received placebo; per-sample allocation not given. After the first vaccine or placebo injection, samples were drawn on day 63. Boston provided a donor who was an adult aged 18-55 years. This CDR3 has 15 amino acids. V was cut by 5 bases and J by 5 bases, with 18 bases left in between. Germline V CDR1 and CDR2: MNHEY, SVGAGI. The material was peripheral blood, obtained in a trial of Ad26.COV2.S vaccine versus placebo. The chain carries TRBV6-5 and TRBJ2-5, with a weak D call TRBD1 (6 bases). The TCR was taken from a person between 18 and 65 years old who received the Ad26.COV2.S COVID-19 vaccine or a placebo. The CDR3 is CASSHDRSPGETQYF. The CDR3 DNA follows: TGTGCCAGCAGTCATGACAGGTCCCCGGGGGAGACCCAGTACTTC.